These 21 T cell receptor beta chains came from one sample sequenced in a study of shared clonotypes between healthy human individuals. TCRdb's copy holds only in-frame clones and misses some; the assay was immunoSEQ multiplex PCR. The sample lists 1,400,000 or so clones; 98% were seen once. What was sequenced was naive CD4+ T cells sorted from blood. Subset here: CD45RA+ positively selected. The receptors here all came from a man aged 25 to 45 in good health.

Points on this clone: Other nucleotide sequences in the sample specify the same CDR3. The V gene is TRBV7-2, the J gene TRBJ2-7, with D possibly matching TRBD1 (5 bases). This CDR3 contains 14 residues. Looked up from germline, CDR1 is SGHTA and CDR2 is FQGNSA. Trimming left V 1 base short and J 4 bases short, with 11 bases between. CDR3 protein: CASSLVAGSYEQYF. The CDR3, as DNA: TGTGCCAGCAGCTTAGTGGCAGGGTCGTACGAGCAGTACTTC.

The V gene is TRBV6-6, the J gene TRBJ2-2; D is uncertain. The CDR3 is made up of 15 amino acids. V lost 2 bases and J lost 0, with 7 bases in between. CDR1 is MNHNY and CDR2 is SVGAGI in the germline V gene (reference sequence). The chain's CDR3 is CASSYKRPNTGELFF. The CDR3 coding sequence is TGTGCCAGCAGTTACAAGCGCCCGAACACCGGGGAGCTGTTTTTT.

The genes are TRBV19 and TRBJ2-3; TRBD2 aligns across 8 bases. V lost 5 bases, J lost 4 bases, and 11 bases stayed unmatched. Germline CDR1 reads LNHDA; CDR2 reads SQIVND (reference sequence). The CDR3 runs to 16 residues. CDR3 sequence reads: CASSLGAAGAADTQYF. CDR3 bases: TGTGCCAGTAGTCTGGGGGCAGCGGGAGCGGCAGATACGCAGTATTTT.

CDR3 residues: CASSLVRGSGFGTEAFF. DNA of the CDR3: TGTGCCAGCAGTTTAGTTCGGGGGTCGGGGTTCGGCACTGAAGCTTTCTTT. The V and J genes are TRBV28 and TRBJ1-1, with D possibly matching TRBD1 (5 bases). Germline CDR1 MDHEN, CDR2 SYDVKM. The CDR3 is 17 amino acids. Trimming pared 2 bases from V and 4 bases from J, leaving 20 bases between.

This chain uses TRBV28 with TRBJ2-1; D possibly corresponds to TRBD1 (6 bases). The V gene lost 5 bases and the J gene lost 9 bases, with 14 bases spanning the gap. CDR3 length: 13 amino acids. From germline, CDR1 is MDHEN and CDR2 SYDVKM. Written as DNA, the CDR3 is TGTGCCAGCAGTAACCGACAGGCGGCTGAGCAGTTCTTC. This codes for CASSNRQAAEQFF.

This rearrangement joins TRBV29-1 to TRBJ2-1, with D tentatively TRBD2 (6 bases). This CDR3 comprises 15 residues. Germline CDR1 reads SQVTM; CDR2 reads ANQGSEA. Trimming took off 6 bases at V and 0 bases at J, with 15 bases between the two ends. The CDR3 coding sequence is TGCAGCGTCCGACTAGGCGTAAGCTCCTACAATGAGCAGTTCTTC. This codes for CSVRLGVSSYNEQFF.

The chain couples TRBV19 to TRBJ1-1; TRBD1 is a possible D gene (6 bases). Between the trimmed V and J ends, which lost 0 bases and 0 bases, there was a span of 8 bases. The V gene's germline CDR1 is LNHDA and CDR2 SQIVND (reference sequence). The length of the CDR3 is 15 residues. CDR3 nucleotides: TGTGCCAGTAGTATAGATTCAGGGGTGAACACTGAAGCTTTCTTT. Protein product: CASSIDSGVNTEAFF.

V usage is TRBV11-2 and J usage is TRBJ2-1, with TRBD2 identical over 9 bases. The CDR3 runs to 15 residues. Germline trimming cut 2 bases from V and 5 bases from J; bases unmatched to any gene: 4. Germline CDR1 and CDR2: SGHAT and FQNNGV. The CDR3 nucleotides are TGTGCCAGCAGCTTACGCGGGAGGGCGGACAATGAGCAGTTCTTC. It translates to CASSLRGRADNEQFF.

The chain couples TRBV5-1 to TRBJ2-7, with D perhaps matching TRBD1 (6 bases). The V gene's germline CDR1 is SGHRS and CDR2 YFSETQ. This CDR3 spans 15 amino acids. With 4 bases removed from V and 2 bases from J, the gap between germline ends came to 16 bases. CDR3 sequence reads: CASSLPTGTTYEQYF. Written as DNA, the CDR3 is TGCGCCAGCAGCCTCCCGACAGGAACAACCTACGAGCAGTACTTC.

About this clone itself: This sample also contains other DNA sequences that code for the same CDR3. This rearrangement joins TRBV18 to TRBJ2-7; D uncertain. Germline CDR1 and CDR2: KGHSH and LQKENI. V lost 2 bases and J 3 bases, leaving 5 bases between the germline ends. The CDR3 length is 12 residues. The CDR3 is CASSPNDYEQYF. The DNA for the CDR3 is TGTGCCAGCTCACCAAATGACTACGAGCAGTACTTC. Full variable domain (rest looked up from reference TRBV18 and TRBJ2-7): NAGVMQNPRHLVRRRGQEARLRCSPMKGHSHVYWYRQLPEEGLKFMVYLQKENIIDESGMPKERFSAEFPKEGPSILRIQQVVRGDSAAYFCASSPNDYEQYFGPGTRLTVT.

The chain uses TRBV4-3 and TRBJ2-1; 11 nucleotides align to TRBD2. Per the germline V gene, CDR1 is LGHNA and CDR2 is YSLEER. The CDR3 runs 16 residues. V was clipped by 4 bases and J by 4 bases; unmatched bases: 6. The CDR3 DNA sequence: TGCGCCAGCAGCCCCGAACTAGCGGGAGCTTACAATGAGCAGTTCTTC. Translating it yields CASSPELAGAYNEQFF.

The chain uses TRBV10-3 and TRBJ2-6; no clear D gene. Germline V gene sequence: CDR1 ENHRY, CDR2 SYGVKD. The CDR3 has 14 residues. The V end was cut by 5 bases, the J end by 2 bases, with 7 bases between. Here the CDR3 DNA reads TGTGCCATCAGTTACTTAGCTGGGGCCAACGTCCTGACTTTC. Amino acid sequence: CAISYLAGANVLTF.

The CDR3 bases are TGTGCCAGCAGTGGGGACCGAGCAGGGGGCGCTTCATTTTACGAGCAGTACTTC. Translation gives CASSGDRAGGASFYEQYF. V and J are TRBV2 and TRBJ2-7, with 8 nucleotides matching TRBD1. The CDR3 has 18 residues. V gave up 4 bases and J gave up 4 bases; unmatched junction bases: 18. Germline V gives CDR1 SNHLY, CDR2 FYNNEI.

The genes are TRBV9 and TRBJ2-3; TRBD2 aligns across 14 bases. The trim removed 0 bases at V and 1 base at J, leaving 10 bases unmatched. The CDR3 runs to 20 residues. Germline assignment: CDR1 SGDLS and CDR2 YYNGEE. The DNA of the CDR3 is TGTGCCAGCAGCGTAGGAGGGGGACTAGCGGGAGATAGAGGCACAGATACGCAGTATTTT. It encodes CASSVGGGLAGDRGTDTQYF.

Here the CDR3 reads CASGAQGGEKLFF. The CDR3 region has the DNA TGTGCCAGCGGGGCCCAGGGCGGGGAAAAACTGTTTTTT. This chain uses TRBV7-9 with TRBJ1-4; perhaps TRBD1 as D (5 bases). The V and J ends lost 8 bases and 8 bases respectively, with 15 bases between them. The CDR3 extends over 13 amino acids. Germline CDR1 and CDR2: SEHNR and FQNEAQ (reference sequence).

The chain links TRBV7-3 to TRBJ2-7, with D possibly being TRBD1 (6 bases). The V end lost 5 bases, the J end lost 1 base, and 21 bases lay between the germline ends. The CDR3 is 17 amino acids. Germline CDR1 SGHTA, CDR2 FQGTGA. CDR3 nucleotide sequence: TGTGCCAGCAGCCAAGACCCCCATCGTGGACAGTCCTACGAGCAGTACTTC. It encodes CASSQDPHRGQSYEQYF.

V gene TRBV10-3 combines with J gene TRBJ1-1; 7 bases line up with TRBD1. Germline CDR1 reads ENHRY; CDR2 reads SYGVKD. With 6 bases clipped from V and 11 bases from J, the junction kept 18 bases outside the gene matches. The CDR3 totals 15 residues. The CDR3 DNA reads TGTGCCATCAGCCCCGACAGGGAGACCCCCACCTCGGCTTTCTTT. This gives the protein CAISPDRETPTSAFF.

The rearrangement uses TRBV28 and TRBJ1-2; D is unresolved. The CDR3 totals 12 residues. Germline V lookup: CDR1 MDHEN, CDR2 SYDVKM. The V end was cut by 3 bases, the J end by 6 bases, with 8 bases between. Here the CDR3 reads CASSFRPHGYTF. CDR3 bases: TGTGCCAGCAGTTTCCGACCCCATGGCTACACCTTC.

V is TRBV29-1 and J is TRBJ2-1; 12 bases match TRBD2. Unmatched junction bases numbered 2, after V lost 0 bases and J lost 8 bases. This CDR3 is built from 14 residues. Germline CDR1 reads SQVTM; CDR2 reads ANQGSEA. CDR3 sequence (DNA): TGCAGCGTTGAAGAGGGACTAGCGGGCTATGAGCAGTTCTTC. This translates into CSVEEGLAGYEQFF.

This clone was observed a single time. The rearrangement links TRBV5-5 to TRBJ2-1, with D perhaps TRBD2 (5 bases). This CDR3 has 16 amino acids. V lost 7 bases to trimming and J lost 0 bases, with 17 bases between them. The germline CDR1 and CDR2 sequences are SGHKS and YYEKEE (reference sequence). This CDR3 reads CASGKPGYPSYNEQFF. Here the CDR3 DNA reads TGTGCCAGCGGTAAGCCGGGATATCCCTCCTACAATGAGCAGTTCTTC.

V is TRBV19 and J is TRBJ2-5; D is perhaps TRBD1 (6 bases). The CDR3 has 15 residues. Trimming removed 1 base from V and 2 bases from J, with 11 bases in between. CDR1 LNHDA and CDR2 SQIVND come from the germline V gene (reference sequence). The CDR3 loop is CASSIGGTQQETQYF. The CDR3 DNA reads as TGTGCCAGTAGTATAGGAGGGACACAGCAAGAGACCCAGTACTTC.